This is a list of T cell receptor beta chains from one sample in a study of control samples from healthy donors and cancer patients. TCRdb's table, derived via immunoSEQ multiplex PCR, lists solely in-frame clones and lacks some. The table lists about 150,000 clones, approximately 93% of them singletons. The specimen was blood. These receptors were taken from a man aged 18 to 35 in good health. Each CDR3 is given with its conserved first and last residue. Each record gives: clone size, CDR3 length, J gene, V gene, D gene, CDR3 protein, CDR3 DNA. D genes are given only for firm matches. The size field is filled for only some rows; it gives once, few, many or a size class.

size: -; length: 13; J: TRBJ2-5; V: TRBV5-4; D: -; CDR3: CASSLGGWETQYF; DNA: TGTGCCAGCAGCTTGGGGGGTTGGGAGACCCAGTACTTC
size: -; length: 17; J: TRBJ2-7; V: TRBV2; D: -; CDR3: CASSEARGRTLSYEQYF; DNA: TGTGCCAGCAGTGAAGCGAGGGGGAGGACACTTTCCTACGAGCAGTACTTC
size: -; length: 15; J: TRBJ1-5; V: TRBV7-4; D: -; CDR3: CASSLLGQGYQPQHF; DNA: TGTGCCAGCAGCTTGTTGGGGCAGGGGTATCAGCCCCAGCATTTT
size: -; length: 15; J: TRBJ1-3; V: TRBV7-8; D: -; CDR3: CASSLSGPSRNTIYF; DNA: TGTGCCAGCAGCTTATCTGGGCCTAGCCGGAACACCATATATTTT
size: -; length: 16; J: TRBJ2-3; V: TRBV6-5; D: TRBD2; CDR3: CASSYASGGAADTQYF; DNA: TGTGCCAGCAGTTACGCTAGCGGGGGGGCCGCAGATACGCAGTATTTT
size: -; length: 17; J: TRBJ2-1; V: TRBV9; D: TRBD2; CDR3: CASSARTSGGNYNEQFF; DNA: TGTGCCAGCAGCGCGAGGACTAGCGGGGGGAATTACAATGAGCAGTTCTTC
size: -; length: 15; J: TRBJ1-5; V: TRBV27; D: TRBD1; CDR3: CASSSQGQGNQPQHF; DNA: TGTGCCAGCAGTTCCCAGGGACAGGGGAATCAGCCCCAGCATTTT
size: -; length: 13; J: TRBJ2-7; V: TRBV6-5; D: TRBD2; CDR3: CASSLAGGDEQYF; DNA: TGTGCCAGCAGTCTAGCGGGAGGAGACGAGCAGTACTTC
size: -; length: 12; J: TRBJ2-1; V: TRBV5-6; D: -; CDR3: CASSLNHNEQFF; DNA: TGTGCCAGCAGCTTGAACCACAATGAGCAGTTCTTC
size: -; length: 16; J: TRBJ1-1; V: TRBV6-2/TRBV6-3; D: TRBD1; CDR3: CASSYDRVYRYTEAFF; DNA: TGTGCCAGCAGTTACGACAGGGTTTATCGTTACACTGAAGCTTTCTTT
size: -; length: 14; J: TRBJ1-5; V: TRBV5-1; D: TRBD1; CDR3: CASSLQGSNQPQHF; DNA: TGCGCCAGCAGCTTACAGGGGAGCAATCAGCCCCAGCATTTT
size: once; length: 16; J: TRBJ2-5; V: TRBV11-2; D: TRBD2; CDR3: CASSLDPGTSQETQYF; DNA: TGTGCCAGCAGCTTAGATCCTGGGACTAGCCAAGAGACCCAGTACTTC
size: -; length: 14; J: TRBJ1-2; V: TRBV11-2; D: -; CDR3: CASSRLGGFNGYTF; DNA: TGTGCCAGCAGCCGTCTGGGGGGTTTCAATGGCTACACCTTC
size: -; length: 13; J: TRBJ1-1; V: TRBV7-9; D: -; CDR3: CASSSLRDTEAFF; DNA: TGTGCCAGCAGCTCCCTGAGGGACACTGAAGCTTTCTTT
size: -; length: 14; J: TRBJ2-4; V: TRBV19; D: -; CDR3: CASSTPDGGDIQYF; DNA: TGTGCCAGTAGTACCCCGGACGGCGGGGACATTCAGTACTTC
size: -; length: 15; J: TRBJ1-4; V: TRBV6-5; D: -; CDR3: CASSYFRGTNEKLFF; DNA: TGTGCCAGCAGTTACTTCAGGGGAACTAATGAAAAACTGTTTTTT
size: -; length: 15; J: TRBJ1-1; V: TRBV7-6; D: -; CDR3: CASSLYPEINTEAFF; DNA: TGTGCCAGCAGCTTATACCCGGAGATTAACACTGAAGCTTTCTTT
size: -; length: 11; J: TRBJ2-3; V: TRBV6-6; D: -; CDR3: CASSQGDTQYF; DNA: TGTGCCAGCAGTCAGGGGGATACGCAGTATTTT
size: -; length: 11; J: TRBJ1-1; V: TRBV7-2; D: -; CDR3: CASSLETEAFF; DNA: TGTGCCAGCAGCTTAGAGACAGAAGCTTTCTTT
size: -; length: 15; J: TRBJ2-1; V: TRBV19; D: TRBD2; CDR3: CASSWGGSSYNEQFF; DNA: TGTGCCAGTAGCTGGGGAGGGAGCTCCTACAATGAGCAGTTCTTC
size: -; length: 13; J: TRBJ2-3; V: TRBV29-1; D: TRBD2; CDR3: CSVGAGNTDTQYF; DNA: TGCAGCGTAGGAGCGGGGAACACAGATACGCAGTATTTT
size: -; length: 18; J: TRBJ2-3; V: TRBV27; D: TRBD2; CDR3: CASSLQLQAGGGTDTQYF; DNA: TGTGCCAGCAGTTTACAACTCCAAGCGGGGGGCGGCACAGATACGCAGTATTTT